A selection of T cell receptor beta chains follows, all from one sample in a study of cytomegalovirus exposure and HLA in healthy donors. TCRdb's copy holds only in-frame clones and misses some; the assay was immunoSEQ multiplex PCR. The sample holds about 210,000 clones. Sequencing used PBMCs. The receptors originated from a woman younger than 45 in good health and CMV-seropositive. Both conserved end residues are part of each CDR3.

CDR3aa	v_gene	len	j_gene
CASSLGDSTEAFF	TRBV6-1	13	TRBJ1-1
CASSPEGGRYEQYF	TRBV7-2	14	TRBJ2-7
CASSSPGLATYEQYF	TRBV28	15	TRBJ2-7
CASSITGVSQPQHF	TRBV19	14	TRBJ1-5
CASSLGLAGGGKNIQYF	TRBV9	17	TRBJ2-4
CASSRDRDRGYGYTF	TRBV6-5	15	TRBJ1-2
CASSQSDRDSEAFF	TRBV14	14	TRBJ1-1
CAWSVPTGEGNQPQHF	TRBV30	16	TRBJ1-5
CASSLGSGSIEQFF	TRBV7-2	14	TRBJ2-1
CASSSTPGGPGNEQFF	TRBV11-3	16	TRBJ2-1
CASSSRTSGGEQYF	TRBV5-1	14	TRBJ2-3
CASSFRDSNEQYF	TRBV27	13	NA
CASSLYAGTGYTF	TRBV5-6	13	TRBJ1-2
CASSPGSRQGEAFF	TRBV18	14	TRBJ1-1
CASSIGWRTEAFF	TRBV2	13	TRBJ1-1
CASSLGAGSTYEQYF	TRBV7-2	15	TRBJ2-7
CASSTAGLVLNEQFF	TRBV19	15	TRBJ2-1
CASSPPAGGGEQFF	TRBV7-2	14	TRBJ2-1
CASSAEDRVETQYF	TRBV5-1	14	TRBJ2-5
CAWTRVTDTQYF	TRBV30	12	TRBJ2-3
CASSPPRDGTLTYEQYF	TRBV18	17	TRBJ2-7
CARSLDRGLAEAFF	TRBV5-3	14	TRBJ1-1
CASRRQGGNEQFF	TRBV6-6	13	TRBJ2-1
CASSPKTGAEAFF	TRBV18	13	TRBJ1-1
CASSSRVFGIYEQYF	TRBV6-5	15	TRBJ2-7
CASSYPMDRGRRGYTF	TRBV6-5	16	TRBJ1-2
CASSLVSGGTGELFF	TRBV7-6	15	TRBJ2-2
CASSPAVGGTEAFF	TRBV18	14	TRBJ1-1
CASSGGPGDGYTF	TRBV9	13	TRBJ1-2
CATSSKQLSGTDLTDTQYF	TRBV15	19	TRBJ2-3
CASSLAELISEAFF	TRBV7-9	14	TRBJ1-1
CASSKDRGDYGYTF	TRBV7-8	14	TRBJ1-2
CASREVGTGELFF	TRBV11-2	13	TRBJ2-2
CASRGGKLIRNQPQHF	TRBV28	16	TRBJ1-5
CASSIRQRGTGELFF	TRBV19	15	TRBJ2-2
CASSQDSVASQPQHF	TRBV4-1	15	TRBJ1-5
CASSLAAFRTEAFF	TRBV7-9	14	TRBJ1-1
CASSVGIPGGGTQYF	TRBV9	15	TRBJ2-5
CASSLWDSFTEAFF	TRBV5-1	14	TRBJ1-1
CASSEAPPYEQYF	TRBV6-1	13	TRBJ2-7
CASSLMGAATNEKLFF	TRBV27	16	TRBJ1-4
CASSIRTVTGYGYTF	TRBV6-1	15	TRBJ1-2
CATSRGESPLHF	TRBV15	12	TRBJ1-6
CASSLDPQSGELFF	TRBV7-9	14	TRBJ2-2